This T cell receptor (beta chain) is drawn from a study of cytomegalovirus exposure and HLA in healthy donors. A multiplex PCR was run with 60 Vbeta primers and 13 Jbeta primers. Using immunoSEQ multiplex PCR, the repertoire was profiled, and TCRdb retains in-frame clones only, with some absent. In all, the sample yields 45,000 to 65,000 clones. Germline trimming cut 5 bases from V and 6 bases from J; bases unmatched to any gene: 4. The CDR3 is 13 residues long. Germline CDR1 is PRHDT and CDR2 is FYEKMQ (reference sequence). Worth noting for this clone: The antigen remains unidentified.

Study conclusions and caveats: Sequences of the TCR beta chain were said to predict the HLA-A and HLA-B alleles of most subjects accurately. The investigators catalogued some 160 TCR beta chains as cytomegalovirus-associated.

This clonotype was obtained from a man between 18 and 35 years old in good health and CMV-seropositive. The specimen was PBMCs. The V call is TRBV13, the J call TRBJ1-5, with 7 bases identical to TRBD1. CDR3 sequence reads: CASSIQGTQPQHF. In nucleotides, the CDR3 is TGTGCCAGCAGCATACAGGGGACTCAGCCCCAGCATTTT.